What follows are 31 T cell receptor beta chains derived from one specimen sequenced in a study of T cell repertoires in cytomegalovirus infection. TCRdb ran MiXCR on the reads and lists one entry per CDR3 protein. The sample includes approximately 500,000 distinct CDR3 sequences, approximately 11% of them seen just once. The sequenced sample consisted of PBMCs. The receptors come from a human donor in good health (CMV status not recorded). Some clones in this sample may be carry-over from other donors' samples.

In the case of this clonotype: Given a much more abundant clone one base away, this may be a read error. The chain couples TRBV12-3 or TRBV12-4 to TRBJ2-1; D remains ambiguous. The CDR3 spans 11 residues. Trimming stripped 10 bases from V and 5 bases from J, with 9 bases between. CDR3 region: CANKEDNEQFF. CDR3 nucleotide sequence: TGTGCCAACAAGGAAGACAATGAGCAGTTCTTC.

V is TRBV20-1 and J is TRBJ2-1; 10 positions agree with TRBD2. CDR1 and CDR2 from the germline V gene are DFQATT and SNEGSKA (reference sequence). The CDR3 sequence is 18 residues long. With 1 base clipped from V and 2 bases from J, the junction kept 11 bases outside the gene matches. CDR3 sequence reads: CSARARGPAGGPYNEQFF. The CDR3 DNA sequence: TGCAGTGCTAGAGCTCGCGGACCAGCGGGAGGGCCCTACAATGAGCAGTTCTTC.

This clonotype occurred a few times. The chain is built from TRBV3-1 and TRBJ2-3; tentatively, D is TRBD2 (5 bases). Germline V gene sequence: CDR1 LGHDT, CDR2 YNNKEL (reference sequence). V was cut by 0 bases and J by 5 bases, with 12 bases left in between. The CDR3 totals 15 residues. The DNA for the CDR3 is TGTGCCAGCAGCCAAGATGGGAACGGGAAAGATACGCAGTATTTT. Encoded protein: CASSQDGNGKDTQYF.

This clonotype was seen repeatedly, ten times or more. The V and J genes are TRBV11-3 and TRBJ2-1; 9 nucleotides agree with TRBD2. CDR1 is SGHNT, CDR2 YENEEA, per germline. V lost 4 bases to trimming and J lost 6 bases; unmatched junction nucleotides: 7. CDR3 length equals 15 residues. The CDR3, as DNA: TGTGCCAGCAGCTGGGGGCTAGCGGGGAGCAATGAGCAGTTCTTC. Its translation: CASSWGLAGSNEQFF.

The chain uses TRBV6-1 and TRBJ2-7; 11 nucleotides agree with TRBD1. The CDR3 totals 14 residues. Trimming cost V 7 bases and J 3 bases; bases outside gene matches: 5. CDR1 and CDR2 from the germline V gene are MNHNS and SASEGT. CDR3 loop: CASTGGTGGYEQYF. DNA for the CDR3: TGTGCCAGCACCGGGGGGACAGGGGGCTACGAGCAGTACTTC.

This clonotype occurred many times. This chain connects TRBV11-2 to TRBJ2-2, with 12 bases matching TRBD2. The CDR3 totals 18 residues. Germline assignment: CDR1 SGHAT and CDR2 FQNNGV. V lost 5 bases and J lost 4; bases outside the gene matches: 11. CDR3 sequence: CASSPGLAGPRGTGELFF. CDR3 nucleotides: TGTGCCAGCAGCCCCGGACTAGCGGGACCCAGGGGCACCGGGGAGCTGTTTTTT.

The J gene is TRBJ1-2, the V gene TRBV20-1; D remains ambiguous. CDR1 is DFQATT and CDR2 is SNEGSKA in the germline V gene (reference sequence). With 2 bases removed from V and 2 bases from J, the gap between germline ends came to 9 bases. This CDR3 comprises 13 residues. This CDR3 is CSARQAANYGYTF. The CDR3 DNA follows: TGCAGTGCTAGACAGGCAGCGAACTATGGCTACACCTTC.

This clonotype was seen only a few times. The chain links TRBV29-1 to TRBJ2-1; D gene ambiguous. CDR3 length: 16 amino acids. The V gene lost 3 bases and the J gene lost 2 bases, with 17 bases spanning the gap. Germline V gives CDR1 SQVTM, CDR2 ANQGSEA. CDR3 amino acids: CSVESQAASPYNEQFF. In DNA form, the CDR3 reads TGCAGCGTTGAGTCGCAGGCGGCTTCCCCCTACAATGAGCAGTTCTTC.

This clonotype was counted ten times or more. V usage is TRBV11-3 and J usage is TRBJ2-1; perhaps TRBD1 as D (5 bases). V was shortened by 5 bases and J by 0 bases, with 17 bases between the two germline ends. The germline V gene encodes CDR1 SGHNT and CDR2 YENEEA. CDR3 length equals 17 residues. CDR3 region: CASSATRQGSSYNEQFF. The CDR3 DNA follows: TGTGCCAGCAGCGCCACCCGGCAGGGTAGCTCCTACAATGAGCAGTTCTTC.

This clonotype turned up a few times. The chain recombines TRBV4-2 with TRBJ1-2, with D possibly being TRBD1 (5 bases). The V gene lost 4 bases and the J gene lost 1 base, with 13 bases spanning the gap. CDR3 length: 15 amino acids. The V gene's germline CDR1 is LGHNA and CDR2 YNFKEQ. DNA of the CDR3: TGTGCCAGCAGCCCGGGTCCGGGGGATAACTATGGCTACACCTTC. It codes for CASSPGPGDNYGYTF.

This clonotype was seen many times. This CDR3 is CASSVRGPNTEAFF. CDR3 in DNA: TGTGCCAGCAGTGTCAGGGGGCCGAACACTGAAGCTTTCTTT. The V call is TRBV6-1, the J call TRBJ1-1; 8 bases fit TRBD1. The CDR3 spans 14 residues. Germline V CDR1 and CDR2: MNHNS, SASEGT. With V trimmed by 4 bases and J by 1 base, 2 bases remained unmatched.

This clonotype has just a few counts. The rearrangement links TRBV3-1 to TRBJ2-4; D is unresolved. Trimming removed 1 base from V and 8 bases from J, with 12 bases in between. The CDR3 consists of 14 residues. Per germline, CDR1 LGHDT and CDR2 YNNKEL (reference sequence). The CDR3 loop reads CASSQGVRRDIQYF. The CDR3 nucleotides are TGTGCCAGCAGCCAAGGCGTGAGACGTGACATTCAGTACTTC.

This chain connects TRBV3-1 to TRBJ2-2; 10 bases map to TRBD2. Germline V CDR1 and CDR2: LGHDT, YNNKEL (reference sequence). V shed 4 bases, J shed 5 bases, and the junction held 13 bases outside the gene matches. The CDR3 spans 18 residues. CDR3: CASSPSLAGDPWTGELFF. DNA for the CDR3: TGTGCCAGCAGCCCCAGCCTAGCGGGAGACCCGTGGACCGGGGAGCTGTTTTTT.

This clonotype was detected ten times or more. The genes are TRBV7-9 and TRBJ2-2; no definite D call. V lost 3 bases to trimming and J lost 7 bases, with 3 bases between them. The CDR3 is 11 amino acids. Germline V lookup: CDR1 SEHNR, CDR2 FQNEAQ (reference sequence). CDR3 in DNA: TGTGCCAGCAGCTTGAACGGGGAGCTGTTTTTT. Its translation is CASSLNGELFF.

There are a few counts of this clonotype. CDR3 coding DNA: TGTGCCACCTTTCTGGGACACGAAGGCCTATTCACAGATACGCAGTATTTT. This codes for CATFLGHEGLFTDTQYF. The chain employs TRBV24-1 and TRBJ2-3; tentative D call: TRBD1 (6 bases). CDR1 and CDR2 (germline): KGHDR, SFDVKD. V gave up 9 bases and J gave up 2 bases, with 23 bases separating them. The CDR3 length is 17 residues.

This clonotype was observed a handful of times. The chain has TRBV15 and TRBJ1-2; possible D gene TRBD1, 5 bases. The CDR3 totals 16 residues. From germline, CDR1 is LNHNV and CDR2 YYDKDF (reference sequence). Trimming shortened V by 0 bases and J by 2 bases, and 13 bases separated the two germline ends. The CDR3 protein is CATSRERGQVNYGYTF. CDR3 DNA: TGTGCCACCAGCAGAGAAAGGGGCCAGGTCAACTATGGCTACACCTTC.

There are many counts of this clonotype. The chain carries TRBV2 and TRBJ2-3; D is perhaps TRBD2 (10 bases). V dropped 5 bases and J dropped 0 bases, with 27 bases sitting between them. Germline V gene sequence: CDR1 SNHLY, CDR2 FYNNEI. The CDR3 loop spans 20 amino acids. CDR3 DNA sequence: TGTGCCAGCAGTCCTCCCACAGGGGGCGAGACTAGCGGGAGCACAGATACGCAGTATTTT. It encodes CASSPPTGGETSGSTDTQYF.

This clonotype has at least ten counts. This chain links TRBV19 with TRBJ2-1; 13 nucleotides line up with TRBD2. V dropped 5 bases and J dropped 6; count of bases not matched to a gene: 7. Germline V gives CDR1 LNHDA, CDR2 SQIVND (reference sequence). This CDR3 is built from 16 residues. The CDR3 region is CASSRPGLAGPNEQFF. The DNA of the CDR3 is TGTGCCAGTAGTCGTCCGGGACTAGCGGGACCCAATGAGCAGTTCTTC.

This clonotype was seen many times. The rearrangement links TRBV12-3 or TRBV12-4 to TRBJ2-7; 8 bases are a match to TRBD2. J lost 7 bases, V lost 0 bases, and 2 bases had no gene match. The CDR3 has 13 residues. This CDR3 is CASSLAGTREQYF. CDR3 in DNA: TGTGCCAGCAGTTTAGCAGGGACTAGGGAGCAGTACTTC.

This clonotype was observed a few times. The V and J genes are TRBV29-1 and TRBJ2-1; tentative D call: TRBD2 (7 bases). Trimming pared 6 bases from V and 7 bases from J, leaving 19 bases between. Germline CDR1 SQVTM, CDR2 ANQGSEA. The CDR3 runs to 14 residues. The CDR3 nucleotides are TGCAGCGTACTGAGGGGGGGGGCGGGAAATGAGCAGTTCTTC. Its protein product is CSVLRGGAGNEQFF.

This rearrangement joins TRBV6-6 to TRBJ1-3; the D is unclear. The germline gives CDR1 MNHNY, CDR2 SVGAGI (reference sequence). The length of the CDR3 is 15 residues. The ends were cut back, 4 bases at V and 0 bases at J, with 10 bases in the middle. CDR3 residues: CASSSLISSGNTIYF. CDR3 sequence (DNA): TGTGCCAGCAGTTCTCTTATTAGCTCTGGAAACACCATATATTTT.

V is TRBV27 and J is TRBJ2-1, with TRBD2 matching over 11 bases. Trimming removed 4 bases from V and 5 bases from J; junction bases left unmatched: 7. Per the germline V gene, CDR1 is MNHEY and CDR2 is SMNVEV (reference sequence). The CDR3 has 16 residues. The CDR3 DNA sequence: TGTGCCAGCAGTTCGCCACTAGCGGGGGTTAACAATGAGCAGTTCTTC. Its protein is CASSSPLAGVNNEQFF.

Details on this clonotype: The CDR3 does not end in the conserved phenylalanine or tryptophan, so this is likely a read error. The V gene is TRBV28, the J gene TRBJ2-3; possibly TRBD1 for D (6 bases). The ends were cut back, 3 bases at V and 3 bases at J, with 22 bases in the middle. Germline values: CDR1 MDHEN, CDR2 SYDVKM. This CDR3 region has 18 residues. In nucleotides, the CDR3 is TGTGCCAGCAGTTTCTCGCCCCTGGGTGGGGGCGGTACAGATACGCAGTATTTA. This translates into CASSFSPLGGGGTDTQYL.

V and J are TRBV19 and TRBJ2-7; 7 bases line up with TRBD1. V dropped 6 bases and J dropped 6; count of bases not matched to a gene: 8. Germline V gene lookup returns CDR1 LNHDA and CDR2 SQIVND (reference sequence). The CDR3 consists of 13 residues. The CDR3 spells CASRNTGVSEQYF. CDR3 sequence (DNA): TGTGCCAGTAGGAACACAGGGGTGAGCGAGCAGTACTTC.

This clonotype was seen at least ten times. The chain uses TRBV11-2 and TRBJ2-1; D could derive from TRBD1 or TRBD2 (6 bases each). The CDR3 runs to 16 residues. V was clipped by 1 base and J by 3 bases, with 13 bases between them. Germline CDR1 is SGHAT and CDR2 is FQNNGV. The CDR3 region has the DNA TGTGCCAGCAGCTTAGTAACGGGGGCAATCTACAATGAGCAGTTCTTC. Amino acids: CASSLVTGAIYNEQFF. The whole variable domain, remainder taken from reference TRBV11-2 and TRBJ2-1, is EAGVAQSPRYKIIEKRQSVAFWCNPISGHATLYWYQQILGQGPKLLIQFQNNGVVDDSQLPKDRFSAERLKGVDSTLKIQPAKLEDSAVYLCASSLVTGAIYNEQFFGPGTRLTVL.

This clonotype occurred a few times. The V call is TRBV29-1, the J call TRBJ1-6, with 9 bases fitting TRBD1. The CDR3 has 13 amino acids. V shed 6 bases, J shed 6 bases, and the junction held 3 bases outside the gene matches. Germline assignment: CDR1 SQVTM and CDR2 ANQGSEA. The chain's CDR3 is CSVGTGPNSPLHF. The CDR3 nucleotides read TGCAGCGTCGGGACAGGGCCTAATTCACCCCTCCACTTT.

This clonotype was detected ten times or more. The rearrangement uses TRBV7-6 and TRBJ2-7, with 7 bases aligning to TRBD1. Unmatched junction bases numbered 7, after V lost 5 bases and J lost 3 bases. This CDR3 is built from 14 residues. Germline V CDR1 and CDR2: SGHVS, FNYEAQ. The CDR3 DNA follows: TGTGCCAGCAGCCCGCCGGGACAGAACTACGAGCAGTACTTC. Encoded protein: CASSPPGQNYEQYF. Full variable domain (rest looked up from reference TRBV7-6 and TRBJ2-7): GAGVSQSPRYKVTKRGQDVALRCDPISGHVSLYWYRQALGQGPEFLTYFNYEAQQDKSGLPNDRFSAERPEGSISTLTIQRTEQRDSAMYRCASSPPGQNYEQYFGPGTRLTVT.

This clonotype was seen many times. The chain employs TRBV20-1 and TRBJ2-3; 11 bases align to TRBD2. The CDR3 runs 15 residues. Germline values: CDR1 DFQATT, CDR2 SNEGSKA (reference sequence). V lost 6 bases, J lost 5 bases, and 10 bases stayed unmatched. This CDR3 reads CSAPIAGGPVDTQYF. The CDR3 nucleotides read TGCAGTGCCCCTATAGCGGGAGGGCCAGTAGATACGCAGTATTTT.

This clonotype was recorded many times. J is TRBJ1-4 and V is TRBV6-2 or TRBV6-3; the D is unclear. This CDR3 region has 14 residues. Germline V gene lookup returns CDR1 MNHEY and CDR2 SVGEGT. V lost 5 bases and J lost 3, with 10 bases in between. The CDR3 sequence: CASSRLGANEKLFF. Here the CDR3 DNA reads TGTGCCAGCAGTCGACTGGGCGCTAATGAAAAACTGTTTTTT.

Ten or more counts support this clonotype. The V gene is TRBV15, the J gene TRBJ2-5; D may be TRBD1 (6 bases). This CDR3 contains 16 residues. The germline V gene has CDR1 LNHNV and CDR2 YYDKDF (reference sequence). The V end was cut by 1 base, the J end by 0 bases, with 12 bases between. The chain's CDR3 is CATSRGQVGNQETQYF. CDR3 nucleotide sequence: TGTGCCACCAGCAGAGGACAGGTGGGAAACCAAGAGACCCAGTACTTC.

Ten or more counts support this clonotype. The chain combines TRBV7-3 with TRBJ2-5, with a weak D call TRBD1 (6 bases). The V gene lost 2 bases and the J gene lost 5 bases, with 21 bases spanning the gap. The germline V gene encodes CDR1 SGHTA and CDR2 FQGTGA. The CDR3 is 17 residues long. CDR3 bases: TGTGCCAGCAGCTTAGATCATGGGACACCACATGGGGAGACCCAGTACTTC. Encoded protein: CASSLDHGTPHGETQYF. Looking up the rest from reference TRBV7-3 and TRBJ2-5 gives the full variable domain: GAGVSQTPSNKVTEKGKYVELRCDPISGHTALYWYRQSLGQGPEFLIYFQGTGAADDSGLPNDRFFAVRPEGSVSTLKIQRTERGDSAVYLCASSLDHGTPHGETQYFGPGTRLLVL.